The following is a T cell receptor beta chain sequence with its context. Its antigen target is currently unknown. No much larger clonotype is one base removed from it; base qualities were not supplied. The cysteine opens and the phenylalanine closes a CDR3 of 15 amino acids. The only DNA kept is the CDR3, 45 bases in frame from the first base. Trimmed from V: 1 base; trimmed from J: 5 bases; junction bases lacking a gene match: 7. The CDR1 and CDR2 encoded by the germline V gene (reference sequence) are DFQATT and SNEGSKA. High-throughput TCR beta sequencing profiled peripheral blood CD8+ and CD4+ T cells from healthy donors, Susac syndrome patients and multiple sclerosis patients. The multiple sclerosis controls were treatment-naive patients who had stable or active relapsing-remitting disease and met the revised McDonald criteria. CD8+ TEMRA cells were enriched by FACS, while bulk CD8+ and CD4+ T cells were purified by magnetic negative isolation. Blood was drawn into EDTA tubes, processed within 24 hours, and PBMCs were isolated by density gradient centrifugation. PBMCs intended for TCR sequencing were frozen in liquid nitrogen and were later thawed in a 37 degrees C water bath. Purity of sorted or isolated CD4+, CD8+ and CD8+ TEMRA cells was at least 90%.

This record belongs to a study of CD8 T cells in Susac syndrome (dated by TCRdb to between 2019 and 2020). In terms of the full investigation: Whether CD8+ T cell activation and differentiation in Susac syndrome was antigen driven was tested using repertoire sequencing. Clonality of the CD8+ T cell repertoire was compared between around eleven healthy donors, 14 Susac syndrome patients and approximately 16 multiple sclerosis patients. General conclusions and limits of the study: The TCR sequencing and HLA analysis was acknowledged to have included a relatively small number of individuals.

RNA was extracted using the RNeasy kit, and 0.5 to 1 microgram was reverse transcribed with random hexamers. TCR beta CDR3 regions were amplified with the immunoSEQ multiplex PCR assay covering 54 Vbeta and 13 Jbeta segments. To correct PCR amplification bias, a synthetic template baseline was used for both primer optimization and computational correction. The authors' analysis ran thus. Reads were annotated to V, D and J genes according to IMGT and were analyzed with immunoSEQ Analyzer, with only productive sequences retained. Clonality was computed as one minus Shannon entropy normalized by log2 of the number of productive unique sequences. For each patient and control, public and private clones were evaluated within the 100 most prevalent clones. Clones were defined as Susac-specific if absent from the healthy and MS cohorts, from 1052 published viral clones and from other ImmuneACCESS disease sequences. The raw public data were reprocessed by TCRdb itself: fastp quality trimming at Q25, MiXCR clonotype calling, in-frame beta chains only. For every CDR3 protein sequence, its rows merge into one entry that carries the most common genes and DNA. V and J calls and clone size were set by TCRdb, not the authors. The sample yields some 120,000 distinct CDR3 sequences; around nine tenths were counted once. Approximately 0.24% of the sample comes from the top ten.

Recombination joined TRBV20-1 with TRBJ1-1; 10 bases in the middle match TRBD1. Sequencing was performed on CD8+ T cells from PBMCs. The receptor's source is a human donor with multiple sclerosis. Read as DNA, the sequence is TGCAGTGCTAGAGTTAGGGGACAGGGGATAACTGAAGCTTTCTTT. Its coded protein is CSARVRGQGITEAFF.